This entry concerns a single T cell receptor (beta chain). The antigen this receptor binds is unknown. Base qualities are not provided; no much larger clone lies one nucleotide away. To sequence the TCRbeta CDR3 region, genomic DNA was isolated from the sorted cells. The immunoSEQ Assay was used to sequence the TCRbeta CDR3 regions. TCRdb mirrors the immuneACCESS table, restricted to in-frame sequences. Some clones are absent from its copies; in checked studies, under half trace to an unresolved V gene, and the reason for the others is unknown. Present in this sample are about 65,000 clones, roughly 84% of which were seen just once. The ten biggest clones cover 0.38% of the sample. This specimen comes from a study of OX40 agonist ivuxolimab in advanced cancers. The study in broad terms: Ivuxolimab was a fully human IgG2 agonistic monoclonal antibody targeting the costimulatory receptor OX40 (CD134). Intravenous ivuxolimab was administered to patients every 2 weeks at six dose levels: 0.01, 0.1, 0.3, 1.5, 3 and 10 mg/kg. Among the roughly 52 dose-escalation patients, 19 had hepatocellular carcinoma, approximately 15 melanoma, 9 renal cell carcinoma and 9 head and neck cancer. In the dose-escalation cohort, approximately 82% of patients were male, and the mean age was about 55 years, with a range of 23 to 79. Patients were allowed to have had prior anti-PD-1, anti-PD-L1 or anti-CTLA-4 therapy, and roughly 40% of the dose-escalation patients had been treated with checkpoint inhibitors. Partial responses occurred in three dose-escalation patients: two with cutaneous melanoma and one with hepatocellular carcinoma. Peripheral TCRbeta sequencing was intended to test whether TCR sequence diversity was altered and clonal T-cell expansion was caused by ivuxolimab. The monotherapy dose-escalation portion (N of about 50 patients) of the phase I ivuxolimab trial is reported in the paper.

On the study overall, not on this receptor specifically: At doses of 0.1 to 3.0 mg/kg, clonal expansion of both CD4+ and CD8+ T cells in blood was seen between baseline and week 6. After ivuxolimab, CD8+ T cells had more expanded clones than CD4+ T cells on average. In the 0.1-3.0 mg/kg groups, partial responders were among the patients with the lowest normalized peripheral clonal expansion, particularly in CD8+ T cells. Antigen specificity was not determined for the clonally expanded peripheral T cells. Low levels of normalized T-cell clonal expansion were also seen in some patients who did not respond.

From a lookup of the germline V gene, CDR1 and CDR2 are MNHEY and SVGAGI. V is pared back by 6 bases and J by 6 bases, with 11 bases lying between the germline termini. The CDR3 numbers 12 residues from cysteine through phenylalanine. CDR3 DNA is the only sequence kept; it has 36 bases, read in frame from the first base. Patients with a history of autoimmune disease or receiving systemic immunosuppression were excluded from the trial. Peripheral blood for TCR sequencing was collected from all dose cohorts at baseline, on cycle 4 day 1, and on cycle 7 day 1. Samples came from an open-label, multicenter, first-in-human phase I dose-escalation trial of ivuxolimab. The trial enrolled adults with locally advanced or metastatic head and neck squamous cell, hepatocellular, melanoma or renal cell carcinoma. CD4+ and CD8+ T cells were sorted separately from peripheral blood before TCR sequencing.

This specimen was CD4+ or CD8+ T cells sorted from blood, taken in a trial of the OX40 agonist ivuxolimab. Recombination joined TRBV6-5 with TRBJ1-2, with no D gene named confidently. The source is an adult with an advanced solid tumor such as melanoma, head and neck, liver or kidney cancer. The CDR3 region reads CASRNTANGYTF. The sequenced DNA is TGTGCCAGCAGAAACACTGCGAATGGCTACACCTTC.